This T cell receptor beta chain was identified in a study of technical replicates of blood from several donors. Produced via immunoSEQ multiplex PCR; TCRdb's table is partial and in-frame only. The sample holds approximately 79,000 clones; 95% to 98% are singletons and the top ten take 0.3% to 0.35%. Sequenced sample: T cells isolated from PBMCs. This TCR came from a human donor in good health.

DNA of the CDR3: TGTGCCAGCAGCCCGATAGCGGGATTCTCCTACGAGCAGTACTTC. This codes for CASSPIAGFSYEQYF. The chain couples TRBV5-4 to TRBJ2-7; 8 bases map to TRBD2. The CDR3 loop spans 15 amino acids. V shed 4 bases and J 0 bases; nucleotides not matched to a gene: 6. In germline, CDR1 is SGHNT, CDR2 YYREEE (reference sequence).